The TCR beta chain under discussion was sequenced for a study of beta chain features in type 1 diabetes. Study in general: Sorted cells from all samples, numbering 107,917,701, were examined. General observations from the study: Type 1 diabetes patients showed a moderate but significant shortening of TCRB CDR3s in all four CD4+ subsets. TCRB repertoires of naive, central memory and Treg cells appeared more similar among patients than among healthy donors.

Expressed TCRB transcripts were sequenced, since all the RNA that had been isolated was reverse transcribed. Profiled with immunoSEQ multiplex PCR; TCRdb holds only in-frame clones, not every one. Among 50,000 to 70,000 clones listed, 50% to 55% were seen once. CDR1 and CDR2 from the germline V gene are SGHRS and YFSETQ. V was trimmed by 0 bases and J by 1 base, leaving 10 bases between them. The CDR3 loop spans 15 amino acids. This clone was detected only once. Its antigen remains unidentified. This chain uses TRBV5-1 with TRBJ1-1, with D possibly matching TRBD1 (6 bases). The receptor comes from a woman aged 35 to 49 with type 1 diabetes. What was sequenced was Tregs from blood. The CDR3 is CASSLARQANTEAFF. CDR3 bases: TGCGCCAGCAGCTTGGCTCGACAGGCGAACACTGAAGCTTTCTTT.